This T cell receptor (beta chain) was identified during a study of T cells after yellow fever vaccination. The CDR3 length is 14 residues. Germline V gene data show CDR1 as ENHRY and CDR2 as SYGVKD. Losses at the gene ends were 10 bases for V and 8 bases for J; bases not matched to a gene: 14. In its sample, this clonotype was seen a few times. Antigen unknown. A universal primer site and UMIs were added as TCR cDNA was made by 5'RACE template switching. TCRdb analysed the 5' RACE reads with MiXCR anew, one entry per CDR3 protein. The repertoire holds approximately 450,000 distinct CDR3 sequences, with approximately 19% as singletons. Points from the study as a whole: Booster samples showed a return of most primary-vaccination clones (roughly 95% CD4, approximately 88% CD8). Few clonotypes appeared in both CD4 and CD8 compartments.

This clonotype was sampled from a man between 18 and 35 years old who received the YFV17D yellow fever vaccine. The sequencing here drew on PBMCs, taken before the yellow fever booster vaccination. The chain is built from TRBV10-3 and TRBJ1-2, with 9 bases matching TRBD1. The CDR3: CATWDRDRSGGYTF. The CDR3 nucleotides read TGTGCCACCTGGGACAGGGATAGATCTGGAGGCTACACCTTC.